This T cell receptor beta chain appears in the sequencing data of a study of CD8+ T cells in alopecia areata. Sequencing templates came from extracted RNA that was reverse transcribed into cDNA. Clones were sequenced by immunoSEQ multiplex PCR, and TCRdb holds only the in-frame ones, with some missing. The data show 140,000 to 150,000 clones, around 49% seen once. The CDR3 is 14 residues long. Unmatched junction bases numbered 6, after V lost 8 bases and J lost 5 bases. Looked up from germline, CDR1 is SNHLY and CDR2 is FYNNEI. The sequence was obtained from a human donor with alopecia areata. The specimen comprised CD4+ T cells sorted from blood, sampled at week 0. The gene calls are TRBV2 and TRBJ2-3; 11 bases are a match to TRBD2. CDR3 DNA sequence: TGTGCCAGCGAACCTGGACTAGCGGGAGATACGCAGTATTTT. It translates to CASEPGLAGDTQYF. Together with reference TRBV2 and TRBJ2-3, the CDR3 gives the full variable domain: EPEVTQTPSHQVTQMGQEVILRCVPISNHLYFYWYRQILGQKVEFLVSFYNNEISEKSEIFDDQFSVERPDGSNFTLKIRSTKLEDSAMYFCASEPGLAGDTQYFGPGTRLTVL.